A single T cell receptor beta chain is shown here with its context. What it binds is unknown. Per the authors' pipeline: Filtering of immunoSEQ junctional sequences could not match full-length read filtering. Sequencing was performed with immunoSEQ multiplex PCR; in TCRdb, only in-frame clones are kept and a portion is missing. The V and J calls and the clone size are those of that table, but D and trimming were determined from the DNA. The data show about 1.5 million clones, 95% to 99% seen once. Deletions cut 4 bases from V and 4 bases from J, with 16 bases between. The V gene's germline CDR1 is KGHSH and CDR2 LQKENI. CDR3 size: 15 residues. This record belongs to a study of shared clonotypes between healthy human individuals. In the CD4+ fraction, cells were divided into CD45RA+ naive and CD45RA-negative memory subsets. Study observations and caveats: Shared across four donors were around 5% of the naive CD4 clonotypes. The represented genetic and exposure-history diversity was limited by the small number of donors.

The rearrangement links TRBV18 to TRBJ1-1; TRBD1 is a possible D gene (6 bases). Material: naive CD4+ T cells sorted from blood. Subset described: CD45RA+ positively selected. The TCR comes from a young man in good health. CDR3 bases: TGTGCCAGCTCACAGTCGACAGGTCGGGTCACTGAAGCTTTCTTT. It codes for CASSQSTGRVTEAFF.